This T cell receptor beta chain came from a study of OX40 agonist ivuxolimab in advanced cancers. The repertoire was sequenced with immunoSEQ multiplex PCR; TCRdb's copy has only in-frame clones and lacks some. The table has almost 80,000 clones, 87% seen once. The CDR3 sequence is 13 residues long. Trimming stripped 7 bases from V and 3 bases from J, with 14 bases between. CDR1 SGHRS and CDR2 YFSETQ come from the germline V gene. V usage is TRBV5-1 and J usage is TRBJ2-7; tentatively, D is TRBD1 (5 bases). The source material was CD4+ or CD8+ T cells sorted from blood, sampled in a trial of the OX40 agonist ivuxolimab. This receptor was taken from an adult with an advanced solid tumor such as melanoma, head and neck, liver or kidney cancer. The CDR3 sequence is CASAVVQGYEQYF. The CDR3 nucleotides read TGCGCCAGCGCCGTCGTCCAGGGCTACGAGCAGTACTTC.